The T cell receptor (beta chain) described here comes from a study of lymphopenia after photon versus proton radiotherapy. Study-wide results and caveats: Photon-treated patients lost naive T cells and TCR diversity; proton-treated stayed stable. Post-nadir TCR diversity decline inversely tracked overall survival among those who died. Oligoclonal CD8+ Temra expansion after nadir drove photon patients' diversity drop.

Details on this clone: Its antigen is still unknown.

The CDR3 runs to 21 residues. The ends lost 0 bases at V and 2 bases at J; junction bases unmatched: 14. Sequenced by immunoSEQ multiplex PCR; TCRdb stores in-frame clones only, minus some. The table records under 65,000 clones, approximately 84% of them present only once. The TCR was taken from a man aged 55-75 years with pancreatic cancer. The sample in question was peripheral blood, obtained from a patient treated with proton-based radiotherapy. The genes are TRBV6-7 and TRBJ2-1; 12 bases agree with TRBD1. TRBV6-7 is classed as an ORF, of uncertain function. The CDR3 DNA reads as TGTGCCAGCAGTTACTCGTATCCGGGACAGGGGGCGGGAGCACCCTACAATGAGCAGTTCTTC. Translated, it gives CASSYSYPGQGAGAPYNEQFF.